The T cell receptor beta chain described here comes from a study of OX40 agonist ivuxolimab in advanced cancers. Method: immunoSEQ multiplex PCR; TCRdb's copy keeps in-frame clones and lacks some. The table lists about 77,000 clones, 87% of them singletons, with 5.5% to 6.5% in the top ten. From germline, CDR1 is LNHDA and CDR2 SQIVND (reference sequence). The CDR3 loop spans 13 amino acids. V was cut by 3 bases and J by 4 bases, with 9 bases left in between. This clone was picked up one time. The sequence came from an adult with an advanced solid tumor such as melanoma, head and neck, liver or kidney cancer. Sequenced material: CD4+ or CD8+ T cells sorted from blood, taken in a trial of the OX40 agonist ivuxolimab. The chain combines TRBV19 with TRBJ2-5; TRBD1 is a possible D gene (6 bases). CDR3 region: CASSIGRGETQYF. Written as DNA, the CDR3 is TGTGCCAGTAGTATTGGCAGGGGAGAGACCCAGTACTTC.